The rows below give T cell receptor beta chains drawn from one sample of a study of a mutant IDH1 vaccine in newly diagnosed glioma. The data were produced by immunoSEQ multiplex PCR, yet TCRdb's version contains in-frame clones alone and is incomplete. The sample has some 42,000 clones, roughly 84% seen once. What these receptors recognize is not known. The source was PBMCs, collected from a glioma patient whose treatment included an IDH1 peptide vaccine. These receptors came from a woman aged 45-59 years with glioma. CDR3s include the opening cysteine and the closing phenylalanine or tryptophan.

j_call | v_call | cdr3_aa
TRBJ2-5 | TRBV29-1 | CSLTTGETQYF
TRBJ2-7 | TRBV7-2 | CASSLVGPLDYEQYF
TRBJ1-1 | TRBV5-6 | CASSLFGGMNTEAFF
TRBJ1-1 | TRBV5-1 | CASSLRWGGDTEAFF
TRBJ1-6 | TRBV6-5 | CASSYSSGRRDSPLHF
TRBJ2-6 | TRBV10-3 | CAIRADRLTSGANVLTF
TRBJ2-2 | TRBV5-1 | CASSSALGGELFF
TRBJ2-2 | TRBV18 | CASSPEETGELFF
TRBJ1-6 | TRBV27 | CASSFDGGTRSPLHF
TRBJ1-3 | TRBV28 | CASNRRSGNTIYF
TRBJ1-4 | TRBV4-1 | CASSQVALGFPDEKLFF
TRBJ2-3 | TRBV11-3 | CASSFRGSTDTQYF
TRBJ1-5 | TRBV13 | CASSLADSNQPQHF
TRBJ1-1 | TRBV27 | CASSLLGPHDTEAFF
TRBJ1-1 | TRBV28 | CASRDLMQAFF
TRBJ1-1 | TRBV5-4 | CASNLQGGGTEAFF
TRBJ1-5 | TRBV4-1 | CASSHTGEFFQPQHF
TRBJ1-1 | TRBV7-9 | CASSLGTEAFF
TRBJ2-2 | TRBV14 | CASSQLSIRGARPNTGELFF
TRBJ2-1 | TRBV19 | CASSRGGDNEQFF
TRBJ2-6 | TRBV28 | CASLSGPGANVLTF
TRBJ2-1 | TRBV5-1 | CASSLFTSGGPDGFF
TRBJ2-7 | TRBV7-2 | CASSDQGQSYEQYF